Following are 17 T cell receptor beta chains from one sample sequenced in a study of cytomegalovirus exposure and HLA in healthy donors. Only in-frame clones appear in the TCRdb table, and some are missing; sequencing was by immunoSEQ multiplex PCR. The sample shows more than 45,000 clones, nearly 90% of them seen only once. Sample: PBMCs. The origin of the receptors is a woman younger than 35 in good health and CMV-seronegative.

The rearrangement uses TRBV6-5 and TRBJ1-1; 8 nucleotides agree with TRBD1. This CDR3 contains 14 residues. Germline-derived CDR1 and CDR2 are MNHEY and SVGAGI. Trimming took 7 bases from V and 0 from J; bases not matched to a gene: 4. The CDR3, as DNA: TGTGCCAGCACGCAGGGGGCTTTGAACACTGAAGCTTTCTTT. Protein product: CASTQGALNTEAFF.

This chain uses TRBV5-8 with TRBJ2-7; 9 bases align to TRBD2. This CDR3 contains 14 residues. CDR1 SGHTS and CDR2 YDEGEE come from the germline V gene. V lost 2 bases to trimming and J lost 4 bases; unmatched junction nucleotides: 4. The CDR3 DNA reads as TGTGCCAGCAGCTTTGGCGGGAGGGGTTACGAGCAGTACTTC. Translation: CASSFGGRGYEQYF.

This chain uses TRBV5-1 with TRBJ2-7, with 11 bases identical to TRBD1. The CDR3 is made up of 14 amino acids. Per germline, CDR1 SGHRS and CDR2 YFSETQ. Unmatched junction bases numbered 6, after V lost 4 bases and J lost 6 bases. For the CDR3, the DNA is TGCGCCAGCAGCCGAGGGACAGGGGGTGGCGAGCAGTACTTC. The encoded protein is CASSRGTGGGEQYF.

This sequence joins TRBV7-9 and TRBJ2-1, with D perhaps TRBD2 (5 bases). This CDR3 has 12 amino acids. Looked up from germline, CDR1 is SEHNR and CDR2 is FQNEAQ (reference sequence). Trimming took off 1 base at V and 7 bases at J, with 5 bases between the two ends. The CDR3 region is CASSLGENEQFF. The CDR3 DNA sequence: TGTGCCAGCAGCTTAGGGGAGAATGAGCAGTTCTTC.

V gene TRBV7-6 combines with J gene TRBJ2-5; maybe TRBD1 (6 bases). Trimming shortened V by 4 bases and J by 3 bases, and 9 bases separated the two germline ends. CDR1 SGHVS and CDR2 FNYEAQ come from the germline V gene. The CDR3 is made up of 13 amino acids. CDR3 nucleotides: TGTGCCAGCAGCTCCACAGGGAAAGAGACCCAGTACTTC. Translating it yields CASSSTGKETQYF.

As DNA, the CDR3 is TGTGCCAGCAGCGCGGGACTGTACAATGAGCAGTTCTTC. This sequence encodes CASSAGLYNEQFF. The rearrangement links TRBV2 to TRBJ2-1, with TRBD2 as a possible D gene (6 bases). Germline V lookup: CDR1 SNHLY, CDR2 FYNNEI. V lost 6 bases and J lost 4, with 10 bases in between. The CDR3 loop spans 13 amino acids.

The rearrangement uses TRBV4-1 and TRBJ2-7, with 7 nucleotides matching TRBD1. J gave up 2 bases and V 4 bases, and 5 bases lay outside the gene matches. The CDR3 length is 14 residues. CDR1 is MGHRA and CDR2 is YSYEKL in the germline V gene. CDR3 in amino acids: CASSRPGQTYEQYF. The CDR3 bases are TGCGCCAGCAGCCGCCCGGGACAGACCTACGAGCAGTACTTC.

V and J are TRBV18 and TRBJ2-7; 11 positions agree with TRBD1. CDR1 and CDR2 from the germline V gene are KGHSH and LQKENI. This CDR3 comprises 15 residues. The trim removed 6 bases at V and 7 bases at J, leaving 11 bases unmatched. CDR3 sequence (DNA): TGTGCCAGCTCGCTCTCCGGGACAGGGGGTGGTGAGCAGTACTTC. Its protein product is CASSLSGTGGGEQYF.

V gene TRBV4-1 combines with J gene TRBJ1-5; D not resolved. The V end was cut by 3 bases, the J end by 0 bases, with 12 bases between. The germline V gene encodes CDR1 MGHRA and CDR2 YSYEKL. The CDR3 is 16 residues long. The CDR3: CASSQQIGLSNQPQHF. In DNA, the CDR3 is TGCGCCAGCAGCCAGCAAATTGGGCTTAGCAATCAGCCCCAGCATTTT.

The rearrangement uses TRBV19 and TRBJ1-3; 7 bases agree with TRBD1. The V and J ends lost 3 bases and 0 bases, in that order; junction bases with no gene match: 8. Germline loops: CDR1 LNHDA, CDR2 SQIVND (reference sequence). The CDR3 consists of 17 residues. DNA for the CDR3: TGTGCCAGTAGTATCACGACAGGGATAACCTCTGGAAACACCATATATTTT. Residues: CASSITTGITSGNTIYF.

In DNA, the CDR3 is TGTGCCAGCAGCTTATTCCTAGCGGGAACAGATACGCAGTATTTT. Protein: CASSLFLAGTDTQYF. The chain recombines TRBV7-2 with TRBJ2-3; 9 nucleotides match TRBD2. In germline, CDR1 is SGHTA, CDR2 FQGNSA. The CDR3 runs 15 residues. The trim removed 2 bases at V and 3 bases at J, leaving 3 bases unmatched.

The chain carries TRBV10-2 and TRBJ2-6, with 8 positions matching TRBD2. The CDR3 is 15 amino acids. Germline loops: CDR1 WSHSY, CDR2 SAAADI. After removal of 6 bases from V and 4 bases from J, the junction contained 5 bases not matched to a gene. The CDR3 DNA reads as TGCGCCAGCAGCCGAGCGGGGGCCGGGGCCAACGTCCTGACTTTC. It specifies CASSRAGAGANVLTF.

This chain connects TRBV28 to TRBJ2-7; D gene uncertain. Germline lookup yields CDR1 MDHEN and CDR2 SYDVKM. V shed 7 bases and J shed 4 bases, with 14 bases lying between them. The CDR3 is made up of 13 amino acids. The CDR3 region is CASTGSLRYEQYF. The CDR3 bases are TGTGCCAGCACCGGCAGTCTGAGGTACGAGCAGTACTTC.

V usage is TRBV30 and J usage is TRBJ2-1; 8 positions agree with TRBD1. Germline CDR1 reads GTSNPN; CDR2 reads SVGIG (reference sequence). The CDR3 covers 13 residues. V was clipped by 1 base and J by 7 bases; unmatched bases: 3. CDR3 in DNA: TGTGCCTGGAGTGCTCAGGGGGCAAATGAGCAGTTCTTC. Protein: CAWSAQGANEQFF.

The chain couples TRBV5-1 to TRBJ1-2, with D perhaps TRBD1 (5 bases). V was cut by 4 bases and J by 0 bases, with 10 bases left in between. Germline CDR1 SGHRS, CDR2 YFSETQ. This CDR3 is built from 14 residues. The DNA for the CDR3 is TGCGCCAGCAGCCCGGACACCGCTAACTATGGCTACACCTTC. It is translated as CASSPDTANYGYTF.

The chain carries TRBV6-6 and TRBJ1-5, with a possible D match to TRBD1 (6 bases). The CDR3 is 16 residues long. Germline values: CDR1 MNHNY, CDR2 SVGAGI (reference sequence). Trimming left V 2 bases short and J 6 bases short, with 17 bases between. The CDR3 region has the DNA TGTGCCAGCAGTTACGATTACAGGGAATGGGTTCAGCCCCAGCATTTT. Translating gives CASSYDYREWVQPQHF.

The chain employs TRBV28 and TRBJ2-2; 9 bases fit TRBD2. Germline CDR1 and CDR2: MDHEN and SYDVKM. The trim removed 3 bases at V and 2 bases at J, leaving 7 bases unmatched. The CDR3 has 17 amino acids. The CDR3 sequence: CASSFPRTSVNTGELFF. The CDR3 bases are TGTGCCAGCAGTTTCCCTCGGACTAGCGTAAACACCGGGGAGCTGTTTTTT.